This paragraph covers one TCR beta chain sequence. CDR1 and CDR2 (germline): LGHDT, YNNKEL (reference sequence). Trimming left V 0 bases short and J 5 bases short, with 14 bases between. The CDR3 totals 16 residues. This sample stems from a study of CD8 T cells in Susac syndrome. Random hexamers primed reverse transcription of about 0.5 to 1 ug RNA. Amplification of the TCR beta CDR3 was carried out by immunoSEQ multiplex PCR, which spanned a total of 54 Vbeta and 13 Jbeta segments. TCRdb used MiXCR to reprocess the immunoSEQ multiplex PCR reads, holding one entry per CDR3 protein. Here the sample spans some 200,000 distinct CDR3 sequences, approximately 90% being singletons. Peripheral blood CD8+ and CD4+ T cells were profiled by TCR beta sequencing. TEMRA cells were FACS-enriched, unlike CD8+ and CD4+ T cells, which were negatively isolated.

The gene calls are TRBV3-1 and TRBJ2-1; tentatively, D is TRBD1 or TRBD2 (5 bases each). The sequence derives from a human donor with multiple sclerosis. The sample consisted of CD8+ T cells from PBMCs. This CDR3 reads CASSQDWGTYNNEQFF. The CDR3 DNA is TGTGCCAGCAGCCAAGATTGGGGGACCTACAACAATGAGCAGTTCTTC.